This TCR beta chain appears in the sequencing data of a study of shared clonotypes between healthy human individuals. The test was conducted at deep level. Libraries were prepared by immunoSEQ multiplex PCR; TCRdb keeps only in-frame clonotypes and omits some of them. This sample has approximately 940,000 clones, with roughly 72% found just once. This receptor was obtained from a young man in good health. Sequenced material: memory CD4+ T cells sorted from blood. Subset specified: CD45RA-negative fraction.

The CDR3 nucleotides read TGTGCCAGCAGTTTGGTGACTCTGCCCTACGAGCAGTACTTC. Encoded protein: CASSLVTLPYEQYF. The rearrangement links TRBV28 to TRBJ2-7; unclear D gene. The CDR3 is made up of 14 amino acids. V shed 3 bases and J shed 2 bases, with 11 bases lying between them. Germline loops: CDR1 MDHEN, CDR2 SYDVKM.